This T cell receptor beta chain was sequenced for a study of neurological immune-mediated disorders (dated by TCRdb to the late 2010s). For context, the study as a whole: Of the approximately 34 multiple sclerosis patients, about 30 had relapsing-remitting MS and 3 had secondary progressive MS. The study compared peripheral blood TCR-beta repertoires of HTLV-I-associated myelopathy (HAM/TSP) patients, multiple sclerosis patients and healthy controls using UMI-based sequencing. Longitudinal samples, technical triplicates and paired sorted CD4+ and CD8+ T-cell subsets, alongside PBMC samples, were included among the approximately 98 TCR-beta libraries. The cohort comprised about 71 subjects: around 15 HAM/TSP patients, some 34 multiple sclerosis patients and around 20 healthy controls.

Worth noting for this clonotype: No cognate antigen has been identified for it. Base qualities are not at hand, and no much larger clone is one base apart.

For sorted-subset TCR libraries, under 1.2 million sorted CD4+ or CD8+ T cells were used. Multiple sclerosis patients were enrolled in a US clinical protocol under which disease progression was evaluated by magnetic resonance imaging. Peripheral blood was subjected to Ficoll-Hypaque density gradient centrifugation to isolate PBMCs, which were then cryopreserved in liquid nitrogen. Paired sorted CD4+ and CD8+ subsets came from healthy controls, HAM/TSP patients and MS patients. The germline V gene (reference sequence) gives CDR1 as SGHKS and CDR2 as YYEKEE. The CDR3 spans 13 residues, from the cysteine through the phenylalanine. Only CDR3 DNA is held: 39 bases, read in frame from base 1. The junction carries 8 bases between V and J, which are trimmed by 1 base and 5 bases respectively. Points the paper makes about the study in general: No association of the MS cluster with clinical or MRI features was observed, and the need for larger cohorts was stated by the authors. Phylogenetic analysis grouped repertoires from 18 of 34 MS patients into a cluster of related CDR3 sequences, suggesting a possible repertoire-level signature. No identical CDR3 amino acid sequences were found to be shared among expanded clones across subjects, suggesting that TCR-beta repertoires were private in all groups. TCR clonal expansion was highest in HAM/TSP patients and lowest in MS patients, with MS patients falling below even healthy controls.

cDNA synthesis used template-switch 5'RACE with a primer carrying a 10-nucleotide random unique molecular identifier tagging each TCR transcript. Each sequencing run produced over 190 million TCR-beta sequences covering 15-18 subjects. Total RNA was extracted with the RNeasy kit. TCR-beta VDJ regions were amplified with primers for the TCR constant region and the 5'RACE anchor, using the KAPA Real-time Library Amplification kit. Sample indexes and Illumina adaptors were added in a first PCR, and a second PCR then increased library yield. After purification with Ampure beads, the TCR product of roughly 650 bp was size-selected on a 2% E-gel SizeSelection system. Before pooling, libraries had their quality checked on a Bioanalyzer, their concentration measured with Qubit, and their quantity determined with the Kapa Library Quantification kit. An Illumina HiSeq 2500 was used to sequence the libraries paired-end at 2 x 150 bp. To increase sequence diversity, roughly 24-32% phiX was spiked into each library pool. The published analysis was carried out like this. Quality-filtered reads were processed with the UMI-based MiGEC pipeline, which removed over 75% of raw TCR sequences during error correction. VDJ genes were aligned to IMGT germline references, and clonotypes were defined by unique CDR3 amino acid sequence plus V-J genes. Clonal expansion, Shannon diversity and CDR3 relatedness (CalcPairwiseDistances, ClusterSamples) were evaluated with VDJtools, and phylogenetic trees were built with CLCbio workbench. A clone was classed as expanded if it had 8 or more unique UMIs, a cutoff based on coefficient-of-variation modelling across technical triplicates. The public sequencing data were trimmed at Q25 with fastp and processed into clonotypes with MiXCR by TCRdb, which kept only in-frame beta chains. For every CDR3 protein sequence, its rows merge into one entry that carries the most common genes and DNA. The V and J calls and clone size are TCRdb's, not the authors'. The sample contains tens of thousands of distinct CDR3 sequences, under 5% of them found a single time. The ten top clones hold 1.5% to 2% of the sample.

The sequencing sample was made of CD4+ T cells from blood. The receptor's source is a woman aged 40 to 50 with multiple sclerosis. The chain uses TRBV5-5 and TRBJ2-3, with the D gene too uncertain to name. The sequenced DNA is TGTGCCAGCAGCTTGACTGGAGAAGATACGCAGTATTTT. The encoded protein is CASSLTGEDTQYF. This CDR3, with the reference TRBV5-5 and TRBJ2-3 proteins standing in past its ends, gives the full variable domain DAGVTQSPTHLIKTRGQQVTLRCSPISGHKSVSWYQQVLGQGPQFIFQYYEKEERGRGNFPDRFSARQFPNYSSELNVNALLLGDSALYLCASSLTGEDTQYFGPGTRLTVL.